This TCR beta chain emerged from a study of CD8+ T cells in alopecia areata. As to this clone: Its specificity is unknown.

The CDR3 is made up of 12 amino acids. Germline V gene lookup returns CDR1 LNHDA and CDR2 SQIVND (reference sequence). V was shortened by 10 bases and J by 3 bases, with 12 bases between the two germline ends. cDNA prepared by RNA extraction and subsequent reverse transcription served as the template for sequencing. Method: immunoSEQ multiplex PCR; TCRdb's copy keeps in-frame clones and lacks some. Here the sample spans over 100,000 clones, almost 50% being singletons. Study findings and constraints: Lesional scalp displayed greater clonality than normal scalp, most notably in alopecia totalis/universalis.

The V gene is TRBV19, the J gene TRBJ2-5; D tentatively fits TRBD1 or TRBD2 (5 bases each). The receptor's source is a human donor with alopecia areata. The sequenced sample was CD8+ T cells sorted from blood, obtained at week 0. CDR3 DNA sequence: TGTGCCACCCGGGACCCTAAAGAGACCCAGTACTTC. Protein: CATRDPKETQYF. The whole variable domain, remainder taken from reference TRBV19 and TRBJ2-5, is DGGITQSPKYLFRKEGQNVTLSCEQNLNHDAMYWYRQDPGQGLRLIYYSQIVNDFQKGDIAEGYSVSREKKESFPLTVTSAQKNPTAFYLCATRDPKETQYFGPGTRLLVL.